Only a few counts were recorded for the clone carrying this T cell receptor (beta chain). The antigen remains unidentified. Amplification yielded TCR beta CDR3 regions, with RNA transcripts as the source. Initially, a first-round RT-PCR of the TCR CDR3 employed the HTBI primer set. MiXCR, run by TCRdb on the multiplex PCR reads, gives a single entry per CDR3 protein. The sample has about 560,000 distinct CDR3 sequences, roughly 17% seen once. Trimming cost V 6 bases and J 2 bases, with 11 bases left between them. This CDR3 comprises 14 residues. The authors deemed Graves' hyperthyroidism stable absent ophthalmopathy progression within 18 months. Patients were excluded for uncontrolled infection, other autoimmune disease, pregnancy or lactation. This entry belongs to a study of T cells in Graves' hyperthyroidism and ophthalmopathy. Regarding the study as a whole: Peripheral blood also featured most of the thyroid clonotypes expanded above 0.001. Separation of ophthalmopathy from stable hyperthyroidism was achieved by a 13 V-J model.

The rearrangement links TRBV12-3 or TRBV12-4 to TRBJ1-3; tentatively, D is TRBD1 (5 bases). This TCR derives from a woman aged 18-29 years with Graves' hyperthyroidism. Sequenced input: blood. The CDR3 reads CASRETVPGNTIYF. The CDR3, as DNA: TGTGCCAGCAGGGAGACAGTCCCTGGAAACACCATATATTTT.